This TCR beta chain is drawn from a study of T cell responses to AZD1222 COVID-19 vaccine. On this clone: Its specificity is not known.

Profiled with immunoSEQ multiplex PCR; TCRdb holds only in-frame clones, not every one. The table lists approximately 90,000 clones, 88% of them singletons. This CDR3 is built from 11 residues. Germline CDR1 MDHEN, CDR2 SYDVKM. V was cut by 2 bases and J by 6 bases, with 5 bases left in between. Study-level points and caveats: Epitopes outside B.1.351 and B.1.1.7 mutated regions reportedly drew nearly half of spike TCRs. Researchers report vaccine-associated CD4 TCRs spanning spike, with dominance at 160-218 and 743-854.

The V gene is TRBV28, the J gene TRBJ2-7, with D possibly TRBD1 on 5 matching bases. Sequenced material: peripheral blood, taken on day 0 of AZD1222 vaccination. This TCR derives from an adult in good health. This CDR3 reads CASSLRGEQYF. CDR3 in DNA: TGTGCCAGCAGTTTAAGGGGCGAGCAGTACTTC. Together with reference TRBV28 and TRBJ2-7, the CDR3 gives the full variable domain: DVKVTQSSRYLVKRTGEKVFLECVQDMDHENMFWYRQDPGLGLRLIYFSYDVKMKEKGDIPEGYSVSREKKERFSLILESASTNQTSMYLCASSLRGEQYFGPGTRLTVT.